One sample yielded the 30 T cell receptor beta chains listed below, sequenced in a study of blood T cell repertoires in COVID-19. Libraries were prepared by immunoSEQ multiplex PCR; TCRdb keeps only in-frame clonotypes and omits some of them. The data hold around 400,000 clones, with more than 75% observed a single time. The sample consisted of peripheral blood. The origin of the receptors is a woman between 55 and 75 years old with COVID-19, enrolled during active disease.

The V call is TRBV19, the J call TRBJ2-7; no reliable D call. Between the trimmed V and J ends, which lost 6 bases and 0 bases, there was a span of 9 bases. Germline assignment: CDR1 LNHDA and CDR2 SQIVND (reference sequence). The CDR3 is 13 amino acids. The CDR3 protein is CASRGDRSYEQYF. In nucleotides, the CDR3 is TGTGCCAGTAGAGGAGACCGCTCCTACGAGCAGTACTTC. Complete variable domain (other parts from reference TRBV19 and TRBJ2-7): DGGITQSPKYLFRKEGQNVTLSCEQNLNHDAMYWYRQDPGQGLRLIYYSQIVNDFQKGDIAEGYSVSREKKESFPLTVTSAQKNPTAFYLCASRGDRSYEQYFGPGTRLTVT.

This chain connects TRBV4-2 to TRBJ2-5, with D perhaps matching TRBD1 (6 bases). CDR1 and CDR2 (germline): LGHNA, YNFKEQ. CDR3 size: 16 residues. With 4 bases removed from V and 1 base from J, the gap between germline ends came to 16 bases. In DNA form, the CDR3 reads TGTGCCAGCAGCCCCATATCGGAAGGGGGCCAAGAGACCCAGTACTTC. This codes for CASSPISEGGQETQYF.

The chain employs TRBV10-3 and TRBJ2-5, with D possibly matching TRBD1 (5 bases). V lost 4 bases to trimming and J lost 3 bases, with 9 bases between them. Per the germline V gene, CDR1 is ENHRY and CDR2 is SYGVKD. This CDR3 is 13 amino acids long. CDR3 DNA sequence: TGTGCCATCAGTGGGGGCAGCAAAGAGACCCAGTACTTC. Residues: CAISGGSKETQYF.

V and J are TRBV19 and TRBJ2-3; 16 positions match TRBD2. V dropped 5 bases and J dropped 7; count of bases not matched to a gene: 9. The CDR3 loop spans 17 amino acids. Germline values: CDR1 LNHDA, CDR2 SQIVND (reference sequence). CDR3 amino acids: CASSPLGLAGGPYTQYF. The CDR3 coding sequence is TGTGCCAGTAGTCCCCTGGGACTAGCGGGGGGGCCATATACGCAGTATTTT.

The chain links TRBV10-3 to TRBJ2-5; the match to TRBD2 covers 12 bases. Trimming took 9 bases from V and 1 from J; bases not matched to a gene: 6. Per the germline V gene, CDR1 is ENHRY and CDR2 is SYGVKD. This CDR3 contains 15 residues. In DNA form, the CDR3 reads TGTGCCATTGGAACTAGCGGGGGGCCCCAAGAGACCCAGTACTTC. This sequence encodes CAIGTSGGPQETQYF.

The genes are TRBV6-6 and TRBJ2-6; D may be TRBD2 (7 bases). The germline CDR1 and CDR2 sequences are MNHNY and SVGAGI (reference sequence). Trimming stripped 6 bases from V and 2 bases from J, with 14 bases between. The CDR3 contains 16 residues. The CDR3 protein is CASSNRGAAGANVLTF. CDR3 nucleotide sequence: TGTGCCAGCAGCAACCGGGGGGCGGCTGGGGCCAACGTCCTGACTTTC.

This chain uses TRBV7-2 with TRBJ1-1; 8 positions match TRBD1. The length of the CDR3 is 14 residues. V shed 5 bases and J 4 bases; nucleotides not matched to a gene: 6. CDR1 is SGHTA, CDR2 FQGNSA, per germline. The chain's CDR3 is CASSNRGQGTEAFF. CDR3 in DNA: TGTGCCAGCAGCAACCGTGGACAGGGCACTGAAGCTTTCTTT.

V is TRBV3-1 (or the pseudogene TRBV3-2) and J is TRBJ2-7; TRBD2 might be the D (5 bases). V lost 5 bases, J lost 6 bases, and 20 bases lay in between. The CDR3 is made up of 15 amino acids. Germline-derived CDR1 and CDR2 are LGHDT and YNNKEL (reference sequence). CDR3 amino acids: CASSNPGAATSEQYF. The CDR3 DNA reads TGTGCCAGCAGCAATCCAGGAGCGGCTACGTCCGAGCAGTACTTC.

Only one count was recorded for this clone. CDR3 nucleotides: TGTGCCACCAGTGATGCCTCGGGACAGGGCTACAATGAGCAGTTCTTC. This encodes CATSDASGQGYNEQFF. The chain joins TRBV24-1 to TRBJ2-1; 9 positions agree with TRBD1. J was trimmed by 3 bases and V by 3 bases; bases with no gene match: 5. Germline values: CDR1 KGHDR, CDR2 SFDVKD. The CDR3 is 16 residues long.

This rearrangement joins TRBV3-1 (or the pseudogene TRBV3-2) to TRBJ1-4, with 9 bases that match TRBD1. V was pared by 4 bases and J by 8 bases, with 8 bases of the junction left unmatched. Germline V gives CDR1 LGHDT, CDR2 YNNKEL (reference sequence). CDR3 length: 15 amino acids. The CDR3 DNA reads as TGTGCCAGCAGCCGACGGACAGGGGCATCCGAAAAACTGTTTTTT. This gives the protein CASSRRTGASEKLFF.

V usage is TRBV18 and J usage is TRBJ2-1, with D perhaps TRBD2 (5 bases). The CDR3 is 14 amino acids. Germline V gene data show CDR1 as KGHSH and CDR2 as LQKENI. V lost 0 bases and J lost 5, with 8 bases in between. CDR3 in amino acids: CASSPPSGNNEQFF. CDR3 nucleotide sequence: TGTGCCAGCTCACCACCGTCGGGAAACAATGAGCAGTTCTTC.

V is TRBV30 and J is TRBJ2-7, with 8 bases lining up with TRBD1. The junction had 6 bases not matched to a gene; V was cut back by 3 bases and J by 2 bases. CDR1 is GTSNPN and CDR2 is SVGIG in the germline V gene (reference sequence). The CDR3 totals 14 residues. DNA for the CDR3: TGTGCCTGGAGCCTTGGGACAGGAGCCTACGAGCAGTACTTC. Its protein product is CAWSLGTGAYEQYF.

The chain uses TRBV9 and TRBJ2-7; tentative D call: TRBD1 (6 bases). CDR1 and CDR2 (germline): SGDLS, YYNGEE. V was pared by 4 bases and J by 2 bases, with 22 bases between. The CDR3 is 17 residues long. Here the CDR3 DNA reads TGTGCCAGCAGCCACTGGGTGGGGTGGGGGCAAACCTACGAGCAGTACTTC. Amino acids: CASSHWVGWGQTYEQYF.

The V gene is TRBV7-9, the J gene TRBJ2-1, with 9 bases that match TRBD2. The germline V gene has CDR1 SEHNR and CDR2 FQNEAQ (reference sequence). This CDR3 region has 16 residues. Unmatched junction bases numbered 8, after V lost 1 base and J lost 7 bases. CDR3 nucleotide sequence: TGTGCCAGCAGCTTAGGAGCGGGGGGTTCGAGGAATGAGCAGTTCTTC. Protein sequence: CASSLGAGGSRNEQFF.

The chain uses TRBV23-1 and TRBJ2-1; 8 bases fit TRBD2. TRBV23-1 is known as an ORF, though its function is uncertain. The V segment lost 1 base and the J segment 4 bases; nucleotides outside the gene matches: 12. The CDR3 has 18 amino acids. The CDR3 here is CASSQYLAGGKQYNEQFF. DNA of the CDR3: TGCGCCAGCAGTCAATACTTGGCGGGGGGAAAACAATACAATGAGCAGTTCTTC.

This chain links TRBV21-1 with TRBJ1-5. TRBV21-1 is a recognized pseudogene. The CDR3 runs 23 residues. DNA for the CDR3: TGTGCCAGCAGCAAAGCGCCAACCACACCGGGTGCGGAGGTGAACCGTAGCAATCAGCCCCAGCATTTT. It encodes CASSKAPTTPGAEVNRSNQPQHF.

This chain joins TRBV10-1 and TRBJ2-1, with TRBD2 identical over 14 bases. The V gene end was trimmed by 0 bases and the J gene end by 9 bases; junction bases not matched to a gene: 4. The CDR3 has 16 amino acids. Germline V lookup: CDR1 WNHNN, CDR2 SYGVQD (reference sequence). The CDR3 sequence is CASSESTSGGAGEQFF. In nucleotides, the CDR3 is TGCGCCAGCAGTGAGTCGACTAGCGGGGGGGCCGGTGAGCAGTTCTTC.

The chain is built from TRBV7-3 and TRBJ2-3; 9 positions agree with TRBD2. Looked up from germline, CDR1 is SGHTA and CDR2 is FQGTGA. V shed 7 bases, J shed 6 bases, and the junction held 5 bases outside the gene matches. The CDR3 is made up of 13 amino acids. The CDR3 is CASTSAGGDTQYF. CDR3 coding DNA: TGTGCCAGCACCTCCGCGGGGGGGGATACGCAGTATTTT.

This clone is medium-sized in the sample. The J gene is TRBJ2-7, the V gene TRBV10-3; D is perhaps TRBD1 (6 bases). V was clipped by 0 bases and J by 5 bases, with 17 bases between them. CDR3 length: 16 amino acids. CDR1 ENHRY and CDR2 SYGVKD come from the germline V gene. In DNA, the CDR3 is TGTGCCATCAGTGAGTCCCCACAGGGACGGAGGAACGAGCAGTACTTC. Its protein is CAISESPQGRRNEQYF.

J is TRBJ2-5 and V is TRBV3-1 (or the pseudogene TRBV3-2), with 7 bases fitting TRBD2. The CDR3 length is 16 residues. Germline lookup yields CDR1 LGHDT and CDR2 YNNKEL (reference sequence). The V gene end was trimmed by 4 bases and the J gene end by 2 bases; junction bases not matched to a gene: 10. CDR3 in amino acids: CASSLRVGGGQETQYF. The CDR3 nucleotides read TGTGCCAGCAGCCTCCGGGTTGGGGGGGGACAAGAGACCCAGTACTTC.

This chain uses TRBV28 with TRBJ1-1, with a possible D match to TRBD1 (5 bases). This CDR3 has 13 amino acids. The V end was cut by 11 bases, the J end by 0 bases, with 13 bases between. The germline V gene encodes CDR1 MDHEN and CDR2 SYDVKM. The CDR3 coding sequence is TGTGCCGCCAGCCGGGGGATGAACACTGAAGCTTTCTTT. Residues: CAASRGMNTEAFF.

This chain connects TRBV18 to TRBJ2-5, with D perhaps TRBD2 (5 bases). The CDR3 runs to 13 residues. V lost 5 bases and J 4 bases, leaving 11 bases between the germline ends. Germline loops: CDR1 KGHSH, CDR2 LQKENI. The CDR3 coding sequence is TGTGCCAGCTCAATACTAGAGGCAGAGACCCAGTACTTC. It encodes CASSILEAETQYF.

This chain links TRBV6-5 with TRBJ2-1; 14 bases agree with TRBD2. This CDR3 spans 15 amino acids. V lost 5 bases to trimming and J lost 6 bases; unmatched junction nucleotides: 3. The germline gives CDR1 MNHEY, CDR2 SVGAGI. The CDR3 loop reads CASSPGLAGGNEQFF. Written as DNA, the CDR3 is TGTGCCAGCAGTCCCGGACTAGCGGGGGGCAATGAGCAGTTCTTC.

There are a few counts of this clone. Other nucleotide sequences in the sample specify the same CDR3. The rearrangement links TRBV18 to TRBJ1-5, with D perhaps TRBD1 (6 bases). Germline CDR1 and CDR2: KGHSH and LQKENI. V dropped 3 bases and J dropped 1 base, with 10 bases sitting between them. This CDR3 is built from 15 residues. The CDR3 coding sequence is TGTGCCAGCTCACCGGGACAACTGAGCAATCAGCCCCAGCATTTT. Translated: CASSPGQLSNQPQHF. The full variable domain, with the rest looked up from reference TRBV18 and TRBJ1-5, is NAGVMQNPRHLVRRRGQEARLRCSPMKGHSHVYWYRQLPEEGLKFMVYLQKENIIDESGMPKERFSAEFPKEGPSILRIQQVVRGDSAAYFCASSPGQLSNQPQHFGDGTRLSIL.

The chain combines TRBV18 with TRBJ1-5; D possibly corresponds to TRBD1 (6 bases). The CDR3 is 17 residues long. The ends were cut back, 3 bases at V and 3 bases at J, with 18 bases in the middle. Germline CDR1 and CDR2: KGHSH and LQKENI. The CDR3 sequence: CASSPTGGGGNNQPQHF. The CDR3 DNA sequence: TGTGCCAGCTCACCCACCGGGGGCGGGGGTAACAATCAGCCCCAGCATTTT.

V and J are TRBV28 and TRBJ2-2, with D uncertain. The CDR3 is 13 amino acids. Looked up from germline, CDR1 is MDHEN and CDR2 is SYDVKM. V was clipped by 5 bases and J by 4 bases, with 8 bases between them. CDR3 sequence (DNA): TGTGCCAGCAGTGACAAGTCCACCGGGGAGCTGTTTTTT. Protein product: CASSDKSTGELFF.

CDR3 region: CASSFLRNGKTEAFF. CDR3 DNA: TGCGCCAGCAGCTTTCTGCGGAACGGTAAAACTGAAGCTTTCTTT. The V call is TRBV5-1, the J call TRBJ1-1; the D is unclear. The CDR3 is made up of 15 amino acids. Trimming left V 2 bases short and J 5 bases short, with 16 bases between. Germline CDR1 and CDR2: SGHRS and YFSETQ.

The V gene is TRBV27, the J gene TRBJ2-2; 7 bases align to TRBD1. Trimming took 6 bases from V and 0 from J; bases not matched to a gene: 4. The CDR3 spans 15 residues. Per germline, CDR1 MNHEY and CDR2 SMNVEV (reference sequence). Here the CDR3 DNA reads TGTGCCAGCAGCCCGGGACAGCCGAACACCGGGGAGCTGTTTTTT. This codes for CASSPGQPNTGELFF.

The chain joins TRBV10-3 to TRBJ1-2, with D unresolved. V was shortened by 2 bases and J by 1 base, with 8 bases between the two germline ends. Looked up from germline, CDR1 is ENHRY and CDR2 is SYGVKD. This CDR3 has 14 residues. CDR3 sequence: CAISEGGDNYGYTF. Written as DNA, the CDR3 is TGTGCCATCAGTGAGGGCGGAGATAACTATGGCTACACCTTC.

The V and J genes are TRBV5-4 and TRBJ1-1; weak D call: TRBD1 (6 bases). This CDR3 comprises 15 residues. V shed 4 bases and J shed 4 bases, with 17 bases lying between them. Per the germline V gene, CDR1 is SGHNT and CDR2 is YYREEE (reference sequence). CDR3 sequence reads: CASSQGSGEGTEAFF. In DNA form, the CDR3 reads TGTGCCAGCAGCCAGGGGTCCGGGGAGGGCACTGAAGCTTTCTTT.